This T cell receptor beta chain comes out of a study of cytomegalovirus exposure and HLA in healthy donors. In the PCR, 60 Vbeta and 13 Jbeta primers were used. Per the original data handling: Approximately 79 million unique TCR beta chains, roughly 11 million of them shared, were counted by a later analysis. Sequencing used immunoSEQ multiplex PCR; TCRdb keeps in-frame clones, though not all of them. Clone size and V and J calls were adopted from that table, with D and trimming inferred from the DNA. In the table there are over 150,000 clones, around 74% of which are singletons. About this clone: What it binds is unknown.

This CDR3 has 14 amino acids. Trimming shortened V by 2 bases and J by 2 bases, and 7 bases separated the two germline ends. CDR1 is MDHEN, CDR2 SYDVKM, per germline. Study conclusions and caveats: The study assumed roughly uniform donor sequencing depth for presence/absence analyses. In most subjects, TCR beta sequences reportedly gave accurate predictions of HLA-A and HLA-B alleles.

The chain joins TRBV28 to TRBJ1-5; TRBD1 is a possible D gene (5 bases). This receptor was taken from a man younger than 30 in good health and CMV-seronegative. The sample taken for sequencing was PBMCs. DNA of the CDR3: TGTGCCAGCAGTTTACAGGGCGGCAATCAGCCCCAGCATTTT. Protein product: CASSLQGGNQPQHF. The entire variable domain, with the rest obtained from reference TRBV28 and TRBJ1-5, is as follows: DVKVTQSSRYLVKRTGEKVFLECVQDMDHENMFWYRQDPGLGLRLIYFSYDVKMKEKGDIPEGYSVSREKKERFSLILESASTNQTSMYLCASSLQGGNQPQHFGDGTRLSIL.